This TCR beta chain was retrieved from a study of T cell responses to AZD1222 COVID-19 vaccine (dated by TCRdb to about 2021). Notes on the research overall: Because spike-specific TCR depth and breadth did not differ between the two schedules, AZD1222 recipients who got a second dose at roughly 4 weeks were pooled with those who got a second dose at roughly 12 weeks. A total of about 240 trial participants underwent TCR sequencing, of whom 207 received two doses of AZD1222 and around 26 received two doses of the MenACWY control vaccine. Trial participants were enrolled into age subgroups of 18-55, 56-69 and 70-plus years, which contained about 160, 30 and 59 TCR-sequenced participants, respectively. Paper-wide results and their limitations: CD4 TCRs associated with the vaccine covered the entire spike protein, and the dominant responses were in regions 160-218 and 743-854. No day 14 peak-response samples were available, so repertoires were characterized only after the peak T cell response. The 56-69-year group was small, and its depth increase did not reach significance, likely because of low power. Reportedly, close to half of the unique spike-specific TCRs recognized epitopes lying outside the regions that are mutated in the B.1.351 and B.1.1.7 variants. A significant rise in spike-specific TCR breadth and depth was observed after two AZD1222 doses relative to day 0 and relative to MenACWY recipients. Participants were mostly white British and included more females than males, and it was suggested by the authors that clonal diversity may have been underestimated. Conclusions about previously exposed vaccinees are limited, since just six AZD1222 recipients were seropositive for SARS-CoV-2 at baseline.

The time point label, read with the paper, signifies: baseline before first vaccination. Vaccinee samples were obtained from the UK trials COV001 and COV002, which included a single-blind randomized controlled phase 2/3 trial of AZD1222 (ChAdOx1 nCoV-19) in healthy adults. Trial participant PBMC samples were collected at day 0 and day 28 after the second dose for TCRbeta chain sequencing. Points on this clone: No cognate antigen has been identified for it. Base qualities are not provided; no much larger clone lies one nucleotide away.

The CDR3 regions of human TCRbeta chains were analyzed by immunosequencing. The published analysis was carried out like this. TCRs in the repertoires were matched against a reference library of SARS-CoV-2-specific TCRs that had been generated with the MIRA antigen-specificity platform. Breadth was defined as the fraction of unique TCRs that were SARS-CoV-2-associated. Depth was defined as the fraction of total T cells that were SARS-CoV-2-associated. Each spike-specific TCR was assigned to its reactive spike region and to a CD4 or CD8 class using the MIRA data. Log10-transformed breadth and depth values were compared by one-way ANOVA with Sidak's multiple comparisons tests. Not all clones reach the TCRdb copy of this immuneACCESS table, which keeps in-frame sequences only. Checked studies attribute under half of the gap to unresolved V genes and leave the rest unexplained. V and J calls and clone size come straight from that table; D and trimming were deduced from the DNA. For this sample the table gives about 160,000 clones, of which roughly nine tenths were detected only once. Together, the top ten hold around 1.8% of the sample.

Taken from the germline V gene, the CDR1 and CDR2 loops are SGHRS and YFSETQ. The CDR3 holds 13 amino acids from the cysteine to the phenylalanine. This entry keeps only the CDR3 DNA: 39 bases, framed from base 1. Between the V and J ends, shortened by 0 bases and 7 bases respectively, the junction contains 10 bases. The chain is encoded by TRBV5-1 joined to TRBJ1-1, with the D segment identity uncertain. The sequence was obtained from an adult in good health. Sample: peripheral blood, taken on day 0 of AZD1222 vaccination. This receptor carries the CDR3 CASSLEWQDEAFF. DNA sequence: TGCGCCAGCAGCTTGGAGTGGCAAGATGAAGCTTTCTTT. Extended through the reference TRBV5-1 and TRBJ1-1 proteins, this CDR3 yields the full variable domain: KAGVTQTPRYLIKTRGQQVTLSCSPISGHRSVSWYQQTPGQGLQFLFEYFSETQRNKGNFPGRFSGRQFSNSRSEMNVSTLELGDSALYLCASSLEWQDEAFFGQGTRLTVV.